The clone carrying this T cell receptor (beta chain) was picked up a small number of times. These data come from a study of T cells in Graves' hyperthyroidism and ophthalmopathy. From less than 13 ml of fresh peripheral blood, PBMCs were isolated. There are 15 residues in the CDR3. J was trimmed by 4 bases and V by 3 bases; bases with no gene match: 10. CDR1 and CDR2 from the germline V gene are DFQATT and SNEGSKA (reference sequence). Regions amplified from RNA transcripts were the TCR beta CDR3 regions. When the TCR CDR3 underwent first-round RT-PCR, the HTBI primer set was used. TCRdb reprocessed the multiplex PCR reads with MiXCR, giving one entry per CDR3 protein. The sample has hundreds of thousands of distinct CDR3 sequences; around 13% are singletons.

Material for sequencing was blood. The receptor was isolated from a young woman with Graves' hyperthyroidism. J is TRBJ2-5 and V is TRBV20-1; 8 bases align to TRBD1. CDR3 protein: CSASLLPGGRETQYF. DNA for the CDR3: TGCAGTGCTAGCCTCCTGCCAGGGGGCAGAGAGACCCAGTACTTC.